The rows below give T cell receptor beta chains drawn from one sample of a study of shared clonotypes between healthy human individuals. Assay used: immunoSEQ multiplex PCR; TCRdb lists only in-frame clones, some missing. The sample includes some 1 million clones, 65% to 80% of them seen just once. Sequenced input: memory CD4+ T cells sorted from blood. These receptors all come from a man younger than 35 in good health. Both conserved end residues are part of each CDR3. The D gene is left open where the match is weak. Size values are once, few and many counts, or a class for expanded clones, and some rows have none.

v_call: TRBV15
j_call: TRBJ2-3
clone_size: .
d_call: .
cdr3_nt: TGTGCCACCAGCGGTCCGGGTACGCAGTATTTT
cdr3_aa: CATSGPGTQYF

v_call: TRBV5-1
j_call: TRBJ1-1
clone_size: .
d_call: .
cdr3_nt: TGCGCCAGCAGCTTAGGGGGTAGAACGAACACTGAAGCTTTCTTT
cdr3_aa: CASSLGGRTNTEAFF

v_call: TRBV25-1
j_call: TRBJ2-7
clone_size: .
d_call: .
cdr3_nt: TGTGCCAGCAGTGACCACAAGAAAACCTACGAGCAGTACTTC
cdr3_aa: CASSDHKKTYEQYF

v_call: TRBV5-1
j_call: TRBJ2-3
clone_size: .
d_call: .
cdr3_nt: TGCGCCAGCAGCTTGGAGGGCGGGGGCACAGATACGCAGTATTTT
cdr3_aa: CASSLEGGGTDTQYF

v_call: TRBV6-5
j_call: TRBJ2-3
clone_size: .
d_call: TRBD1
cdr3_nt: TGTGCCAGCAGGACAGGGGCGGGCACAGATACGCAGTATTTT
cdr3_aa: CASRTGAGTDTQYF

v_call: TRBV9
j_call: TRBJ2-5
clone_size: .
d_call: TRBD2
cdr3_nt: TGTGCCAGCAGCCTTCAAGCGGGAGATCGAGAGACCCAGTACTTC
cdr3_aa: CASSLQAGDRETQYF

v_call: TRBV28
j_call: TRBJ2-7
clone_size: .
d_call: .
cdr3_nt: TGTGCCAGCAGTTTTTTAGGGAGTGGCAGGGTGGACGAGCAGTACTTC
cdr3_aa: CASSFLGSGRVDEQYF

v_call: TRBV5-4
j_call: TRBJ2-1
clone_size: .
d_call: .
cdr3_nt: TGTGCCAGCAGCTTGGTTTCGGGGACCTACAATGAGCAGTTCTTC
cdr3_aa: CASSLVSGTYNEQFF

v_call: TRBV6-1
j_call: TRBJ2-1
clone_size: .
d_call: TRBD1
cdr3_nt: TGTGCCAGCAGTGATAGGGACAGAGGCTACAATGAGCAGTTCTTC
cdr3_aa: CASSDRDRGYNEQFF

v_call: TRBV21-1
j_call: TRBJ2-7
clone_size: .
d_call: .
cdr3_nt: TGTGCCAGCAGCAAAAAGTTGTTGACAGCCTTGGTAGAGCAGTACTTC
cdr3_aa: CASSKKLLTALVEQYF

v_call: TRBV15
j_call: TRBJ2-1
clone_size: .
d_call: TRBD1
cdr3_nt: TGTGCCACCAGCAGAACTCTTGACAGGGTGGGTCTCTACAATGAGCAGTTCTTC
cdr3_aa: CATSRTLDRVGLYNEQFF

v_call: TRBV5-5
j_call: TRBJ2-2
clone_size: once
d_call: .
cdr3_nt: TGTGCCAGCAGTCTTGCAGCTGCCCCGAACACCGGGGAGCTGTTTTTT
cdr3_aa: CASSLAAAPNTGELFF

v_call: TRBV5-6
j_call: TRBJ2-4
clone_size: .
d_call: .
cdr3_nt: TGTGCCAGCAGCTTACCCGGGGCCTCCAAAAACATTCAGTACTTC
cdr3_aa: CASSLPGASKNIQYF

v_call: TRBV6-6
j_call: TRBJ2-5
clone_size: .
d_call: .
cdr3_nt: TGTGCCAGCAGTTACGGGGACGGGGGCCAAGAGACCCAGTACTTC
cdr3_aa: CASSYGDGGQETQYF

v_call: TRBV7-2
j_call: TRBJ1-5
clone_size: .
d_call: .
cdr3_nt: TGTGGACAGCGGGATAGCAATCAGCCCCAGCATTTT
cdr3_aa: CGQRDSNQPQHF

v_call: TRBV6-6
j_call: TRBJ2-3
clone_size: many
d_call: TRBD1
cdr3_nt: TGTGCCAGCAGACCTCGAGAGGGCCGACAGGGTACGCAGTATTTT
cdr3_aa: CASRPREGRQGTQYF

v_call: TRBV5-1
j_call: TRBJ2-7
clone_size: .
d_call: .
cdr3_nt: TGCGCCAGCAGCTTGGTATGGGGTTTGGAGCAGTACTTC
cdr3_aa: CASSLVWGLEQYF

v_call: TRBV9
j_call: TRBJ1-1
clone_size: .
d_call: .
cdr3_nt: TGTGCCAGCAGCGCCATTGGGAACACTGAAGCTTTCTTT
cdr3_aa: CASSAIGNTEAFF

v_call: TRBV19
j_call: TRBJ1-6
clone_size: .
d_call: TRBD1
cdr3_nt: TGTGCCAGTAGTATAATAGACAGGGATAGTTCACCCCTCCACTTT
cdr3_aa: CASSIIDRDSSPLHF

v_call: TRBV7-2
j_call: TRBJ2-5
clone_size: .
d_call: .
cdr3_nt: TGTGCCAGCAGCTCCGCTAGCGCCAAAGAGACCCAGTACTTC
cdr3_aa: CASSSASAKETQYF

v_call: TRBV6-5
j_call: TRBJ2-1
clone_size: .
d_call: .
cdr3_nt: TGTGCCAGCAGTTATGGGGGACGGGAGCAGTTCTTC
cdr3_aa: CASSYGGREQFF

v_call: TRBV5-5
j_call: TRBJ1-4
clone_size: .
d_call: .
cdr3_nt: TGTGCCAGCAGCTTGGTTGGAGTAAAAGAAAAACTGTTTTTT
cdr3_aa: CASSLVGVKEKLFF

v_call: TRBV9
j_call: TRBJ1-1
clone_size: few
d_call: .
cdr3_nt: TGTGCCAGCAGCGTAGATGGGACGTCGAACACTGAAGCTTTCTTT
cdr3_aa: CASSVDGTSNTEAFF

v_call: TRBV25-1
j_call: TRBJ1-2
clone_size: .
d_call: .
cdr3_nt: TGTGCCAGCAGTCCCAACGCGGGGCAGGGAAAATCTGGCTACACCTTC
cdr3_aa: CASSPNAGQGKSGYTF

v_call: TRBV11-2
j_call: TRBJ2-2
clone_size: .
d_call: TRBD2
cdr3_nt: TGTGCCAGCAGCTCAAGCGGGATTAAAACCGGGGAGCTGTTTTTT
cdr3_aa: CASSSSGIKTGELFF

v_call: TRBV7-2
j_call: TRBJ2-1
clone_size: .
d_call: .
cdr3_nt: TGTGCCAGCAGCCCCGCCGGAGCGTACAATGAGCAGTTCTTC
cdr3_aa: CASSPAGAYNEQFF

v_call: TRBV5-1
j_call: TRBJ2-1
clone_size: .
d_call: TRBD1
cdr3_nt: TGCGCCAGCAGCTTAGAGACAGGGGCGTGGAATGAGCAGTTCTTC
cdr3_aa: CASSLETGAWNEQFF

v_call: TRBV20-1
j_call: TRBJ2-1
clone_size: .
d_call: .
cdr3_nt: TGCAGTGCCACCTACAATGAGCAGTTCTTC
cdr3_aa: CSATYNEQFF

v_call: TRBV18
j_call: TRBJ2-3
clone_size: .
d_call: .
cdr3_nt: TGTGCCAGCTCACCACTTAGCGGCACAGATACGCAGTATTTT
cdr3_aa: CASSPLSGTDTQYF

v_call: TRBV15
j_call: TRBJ2-7
clone_size: .
d_call: TRBD2
cdr3_nt: TGTGCCACCAGCAGAGATTACCCTAGCGGGGGATACGAGCAGTACTTC
cdr3_aa: CATSRDYPSGGYEQYF

v_call: TRBV6-5
j_call: TRBJ1-5
clone_size: .
d_call: .
cdr3_nt: TGTGCCAGCAGTCAAAAGTTGAGCAATCAGCCCCAGCATTTT
cdr3_aa: CASSQKLSNQPQHF

v_call: TRBV5-1
j_call: TRBJ1-2
clone_size: .
d_call: .
cdr3_nt: TGCGCCAGCAGCCATCCAGGGGTTCCCTATGGCTACACCTTC
cdr3_aa: CASSHPGVPYGYTF

v_call: TRBV7-2
j_call: TRBJ2-3
clone_size: .
d_call: TRBD2
cdr3_nt: TGTGCCAGCAGCTTAGTAGCGGGGGGAAGCACAGATACGCAGTATTTT
cdr3_aa: CASSLVAGGSTDTQYF

v_call: TRBV19
j_call: TRBJ2-3
clone_size: .
d_call: TRBD2
cdr3_nt: TGTGCCAGTAGTATGTCGGCTAGCGGATCCACAGATACGCAGTATTTT
cdr3_aa: CASSMSASGSTDTQYF

v_call: TRBV2
j_call: TRBJ1-1
clone_size: few
d_call: .
cdr3_nt: TGTGCCAGCACGATCGGGGTTAGGACTGAAGCTTTCTTT
cdr3_aa: CASTIGVRTEAFF

v_call: TRBV5-1
j_call: TRBJ1-4
clone_size: .
d_call: .
cdr3_nt: TGCGCCAGCAGCTTGGAGGGGGGACGGTCTAATGAAAAACTGTTTTTT
cdr3_aa: CASSLEGGRSNEKLFF